Only a few counts were recorded for the clone carrying this TCR beta chain. Its antigen remains unknown. The data originate from a study of blood T cells in healthy people across ages. General study points: Age advanced and TCR beta diversity per million T cells fell, roughly linearly.

A J-beta primer mix and a sample-barcoded 5' primer were used in a second PCR of about 6 to 12 cycles. TCRdb itself ran the 5' RACE reads through MiXCR, one entry per CDR3 protein. The sample carries over 950,000 distinct CDR3 sequences, 45% to 60% recorded once. The clonotype was recovered from a woman in her sixties in good health. Sequencing used blood.

The CDR3 protein is CASSLEPLFFGLEGEQYF. The CDR3 nucleotides are TGTGCCAGCAGTTTAGAGCCCTTATTTTTCGGCCTGGAGGGGGAGCAGTACTTC. V is TRBV12-3 or TRBV12-4 and J is TRBJ2-7; D perhaps matches TRBD2 (6 bases). V lost 1 base to trimming and J lost 7 bases, with 26 bases between them. This CDR3 comprises 18 residues.